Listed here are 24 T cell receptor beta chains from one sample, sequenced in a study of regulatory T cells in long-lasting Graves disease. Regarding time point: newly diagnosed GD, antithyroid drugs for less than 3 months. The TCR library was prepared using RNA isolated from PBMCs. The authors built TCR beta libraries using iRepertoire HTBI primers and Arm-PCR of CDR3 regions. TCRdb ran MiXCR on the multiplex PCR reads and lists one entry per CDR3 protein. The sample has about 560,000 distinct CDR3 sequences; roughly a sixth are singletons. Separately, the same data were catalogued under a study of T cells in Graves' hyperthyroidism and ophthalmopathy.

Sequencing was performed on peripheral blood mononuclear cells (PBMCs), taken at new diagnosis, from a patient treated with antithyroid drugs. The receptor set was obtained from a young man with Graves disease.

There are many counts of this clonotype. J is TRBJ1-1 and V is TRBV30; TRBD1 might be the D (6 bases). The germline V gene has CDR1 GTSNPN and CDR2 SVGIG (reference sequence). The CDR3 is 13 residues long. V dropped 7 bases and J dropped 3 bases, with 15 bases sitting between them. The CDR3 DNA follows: TGTGCCTACAATGACAGGCCCTACACTGAAGCTTTCTTT. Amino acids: CAYNDRPYTEAFF.

CDR3 bases: TGTGCCAGCAGACATACTCTAGGGGGCAGGAACTACGAGCAGTACTTC. Its protein product is CASRHTLGGRNYEQYF. The chain recombines TRBV7-3 with TRBJ2-7; 7 bases map to TRBD1. V was pared by 6 bases and J by 3 bases, with 14 bases of the junction left unmatched. The V gene's germline CDR1 is SGHTA and CDR2 FQGTGA. This CDR3 comprises 16 residues. Full variable domain (missing parts from reference TRBV7-3 and TRBJ2-7): GAGVSQTPSNKVTEKGKYVELRCDPISGHTALYWYRQSLGQGPEFLIYFQGTGAADDSGLPNDRFFAVRPEGSVSTLKIQRTERGDSAVYLCASRHTLGGRNYEQYFGPGTRLTVT.

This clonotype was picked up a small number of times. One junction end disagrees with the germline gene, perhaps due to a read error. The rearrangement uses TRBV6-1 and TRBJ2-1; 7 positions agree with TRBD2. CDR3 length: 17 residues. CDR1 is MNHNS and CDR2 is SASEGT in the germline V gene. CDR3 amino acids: CASSAITGTIPSEEQSF. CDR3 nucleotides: TGTGCCAGCAGTGCGATAACCGGGACTATTCCCTCAGAGGAGCAGTCCTTC.

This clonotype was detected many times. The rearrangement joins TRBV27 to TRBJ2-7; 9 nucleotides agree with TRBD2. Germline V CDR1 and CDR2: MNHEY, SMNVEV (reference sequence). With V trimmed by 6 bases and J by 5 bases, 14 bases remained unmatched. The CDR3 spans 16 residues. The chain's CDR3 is CASSSTHAGGPDEQYF. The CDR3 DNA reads TGTGCCAGCAGCTCGACCCACGCGGGAGGGCCCGACGAGCAGTACTTC.

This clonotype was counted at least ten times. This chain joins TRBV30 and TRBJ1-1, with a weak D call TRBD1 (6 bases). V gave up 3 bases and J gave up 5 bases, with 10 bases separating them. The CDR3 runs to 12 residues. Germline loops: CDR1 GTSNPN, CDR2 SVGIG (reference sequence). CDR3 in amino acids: CAWSQGLTEAFF. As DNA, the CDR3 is TGTGCCTGGAGCCAGGGGTTGACTGAAGCTTTCTTT.

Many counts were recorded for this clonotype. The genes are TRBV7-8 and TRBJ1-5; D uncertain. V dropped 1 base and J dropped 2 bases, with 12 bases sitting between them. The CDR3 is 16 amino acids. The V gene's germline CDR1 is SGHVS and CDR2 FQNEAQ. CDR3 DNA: TGTGCCAGCAGCTTAGTCCCGGACCGCGGCAATCAGCCCCAGCATTTT. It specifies CASSLVPDRGNQPQHF.

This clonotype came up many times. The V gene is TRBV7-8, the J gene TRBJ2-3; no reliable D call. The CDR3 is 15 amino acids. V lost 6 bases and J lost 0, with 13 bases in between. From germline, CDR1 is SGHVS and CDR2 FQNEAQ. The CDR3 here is CASSFTSRSTDTQYF. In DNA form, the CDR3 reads TGTGCCAGCAGTTTTACGAGTCGTAGCACAGATACGCAGTATTTT.

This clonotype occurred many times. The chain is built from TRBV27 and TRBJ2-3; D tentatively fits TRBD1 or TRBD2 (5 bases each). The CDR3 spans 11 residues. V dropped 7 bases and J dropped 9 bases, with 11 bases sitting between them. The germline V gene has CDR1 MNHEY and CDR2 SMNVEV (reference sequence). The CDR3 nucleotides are TGTGCCAGCATCCGAGGGGTAACGCAGTATTTT. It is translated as CASIRGVTQYF.

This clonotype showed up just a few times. The CDR3 DNA reads TGTGCCAGTAGTATCCGGGACAGCTCAACAGCCCTCTATGGCTACACCTTC. It codes for CASSIRDSSTALYGYTF. The rearrangement uses TRBV19 and TRBJ1-2, with TRBD1 matching 7 bases. V lost 3 bases and J lost 4; bases outside the gene matches: 14. CDR1 and CDR2 from the germline V gene are LNHDA and SQIVND (reference sequence). The CDR3 length is 17 residues.

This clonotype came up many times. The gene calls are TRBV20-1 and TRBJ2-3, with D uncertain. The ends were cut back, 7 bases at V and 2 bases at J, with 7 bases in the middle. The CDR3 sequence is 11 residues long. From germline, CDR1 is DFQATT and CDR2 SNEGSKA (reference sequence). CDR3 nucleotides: TGCAGTGGGATACACACAGATACGCAGTATTTT. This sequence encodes CSGIHTDTQYF.

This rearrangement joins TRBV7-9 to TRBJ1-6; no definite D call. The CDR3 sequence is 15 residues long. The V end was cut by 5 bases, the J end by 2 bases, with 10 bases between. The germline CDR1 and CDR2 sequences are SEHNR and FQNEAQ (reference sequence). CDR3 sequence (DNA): TGTGCCAGCAGCCCGTCGGACCCCTATAATTCACCCCTCCACTTT. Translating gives CASSPSDPYNSPLHF. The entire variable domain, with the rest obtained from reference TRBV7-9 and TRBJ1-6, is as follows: DTGVSQNPRHKITKRGQNVTFRCDPISEHNRLYWYRQTLGQGPEFLTYFQNEAQLEKSRLLSDRFSAERPKGSFSTLEIQRTEQGDSAMYLCASSPSDPYNSPLHFGNGTRLTVT.

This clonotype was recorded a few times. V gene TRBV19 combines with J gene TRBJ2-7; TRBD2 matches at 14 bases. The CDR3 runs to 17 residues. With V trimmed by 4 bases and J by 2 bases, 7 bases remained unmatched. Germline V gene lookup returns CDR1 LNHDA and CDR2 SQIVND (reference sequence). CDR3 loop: CASSTGTSGSRPYEQYF. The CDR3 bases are TGTGCCAGTAGTACGGGGACTAGCGGGAGTCGGCCCTACGAGCAGTACTTC.

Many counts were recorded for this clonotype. CDR3 in DNA: TGTGCCAGCAGCCAAGCCGGGGGCAATGGCTACACCTTC. Its protein product is CASSQAGGNGYTF. This chain links TRBV3-1 with TRBJ1-2; a possible D gene is TRBD1 (6 bases). Trimming pared 1 base from V and 6 bases from J, leaving 9 bases between. The CDR3 covers 13 residues. The germline V gene encodes CDR1 LGHDT and CDR2 YNNKEL (reference sequence).

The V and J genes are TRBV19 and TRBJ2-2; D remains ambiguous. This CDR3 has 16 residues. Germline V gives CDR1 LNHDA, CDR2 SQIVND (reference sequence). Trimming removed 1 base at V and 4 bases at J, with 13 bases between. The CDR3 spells CASSIVTFPITGELFF. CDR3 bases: TGTGCCAGTAGTATAGTGACCTTTCCCATCACCGGGGAGCTGTTTTTT.

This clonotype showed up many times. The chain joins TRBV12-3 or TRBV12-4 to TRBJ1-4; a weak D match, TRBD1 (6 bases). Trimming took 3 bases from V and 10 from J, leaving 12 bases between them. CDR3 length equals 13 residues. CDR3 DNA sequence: TGTGCCAGCAGTTTCCTGGGGGCCCGAAAACTGTTTTTT. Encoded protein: CASSFLGARKLFF.

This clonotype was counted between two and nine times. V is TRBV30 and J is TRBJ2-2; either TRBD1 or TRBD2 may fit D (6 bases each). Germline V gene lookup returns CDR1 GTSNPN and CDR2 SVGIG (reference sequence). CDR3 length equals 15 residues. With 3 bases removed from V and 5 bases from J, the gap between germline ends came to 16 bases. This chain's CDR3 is CAWRNWGAGTGELFF. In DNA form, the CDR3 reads TGTGCCTGGAGAAATTGGGGGGCAGGGACCGGGGAGCTGTTTTTT.

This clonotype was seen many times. The CDR3 here is CASSRNPRPKFDDNEQFF. The CDR3 region has the DNA TGCGCCAGCAGCCGGAACCCCCGGCCCAAATTTGACGACAATGAGCAGTTCTTC. V and J are TRBV5-1 and TRBJ2-1; D is ambiguous. Germline CDR1 reads SGHRS; CDR2 reads YFSETQ. Trimming pared 4 bases from V and 5 bases from J, leaving 25 bases between. This CDR3 region has 18 residues.

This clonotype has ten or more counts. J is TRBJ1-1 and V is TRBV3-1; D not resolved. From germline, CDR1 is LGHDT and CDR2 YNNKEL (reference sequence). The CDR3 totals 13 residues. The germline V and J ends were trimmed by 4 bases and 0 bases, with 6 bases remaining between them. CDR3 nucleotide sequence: TGTGCCAGCAGCCGTTTTATGAACACTGAAGCTTTCTTT. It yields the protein CASSRFMNTEAFF.

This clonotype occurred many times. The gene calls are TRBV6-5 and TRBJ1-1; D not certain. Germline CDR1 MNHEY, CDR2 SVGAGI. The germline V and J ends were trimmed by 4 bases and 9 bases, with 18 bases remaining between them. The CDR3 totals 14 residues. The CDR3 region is CASSFYQGFPKAFF. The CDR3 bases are TGTGCCAGCAGTTTTTACCAAGGATTCCCTAAAGCTTTCTTT.

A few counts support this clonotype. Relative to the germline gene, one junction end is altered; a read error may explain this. For the CDR3, the DNA is TGTACCAGTAGTGCGAGCCGGGACCCGGGCTACGAGCAGTACTTC. It encodes CTSSASRDPGYEQYF. The rearrangement links TRBV19 to TRBJ2-7; tentatively, D is TRBD1 or TRBD2 (5 bases each). Germline CDR1 LNHDA, CDR2 SQIVND (reference sequence). The CDR3 sequence is 15 residues long.

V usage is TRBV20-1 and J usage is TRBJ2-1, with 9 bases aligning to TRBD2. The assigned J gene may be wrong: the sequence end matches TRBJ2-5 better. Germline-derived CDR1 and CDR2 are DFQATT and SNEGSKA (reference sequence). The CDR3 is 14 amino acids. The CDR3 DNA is TGCAGTGCCCGCGCGGGACTAGCCCAAGAGACCCAGTACTTC. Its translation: CSARAGLAQETQYF.

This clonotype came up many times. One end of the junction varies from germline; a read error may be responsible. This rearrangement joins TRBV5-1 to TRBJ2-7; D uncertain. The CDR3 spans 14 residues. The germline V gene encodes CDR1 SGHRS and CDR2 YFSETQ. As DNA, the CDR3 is TGTGCCAGCAGCTTAGGCAGAAACTCCTACGAGCAGTACTTC. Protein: CASSLGRNSYEQYF.

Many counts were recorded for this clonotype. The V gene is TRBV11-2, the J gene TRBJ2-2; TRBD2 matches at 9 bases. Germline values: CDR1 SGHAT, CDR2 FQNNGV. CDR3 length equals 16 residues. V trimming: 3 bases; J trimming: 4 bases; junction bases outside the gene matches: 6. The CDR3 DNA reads TGTGCCAGCAGCTTTGGGACTAGCTTGTCCACCGGGGAGCTGTTTTTT. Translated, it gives CASSFGTSLSTGELFF.

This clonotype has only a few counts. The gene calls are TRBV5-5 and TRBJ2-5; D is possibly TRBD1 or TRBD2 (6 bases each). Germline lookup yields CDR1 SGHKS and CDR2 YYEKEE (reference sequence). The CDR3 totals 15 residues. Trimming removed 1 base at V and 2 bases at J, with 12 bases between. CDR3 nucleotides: TGTGCCAGCAGCTTGAAGGGGGGAAGGCAAGAGACCCAGTACTTC. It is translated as CASSLKGGRQETQYF.